Each of the 24 T cell receptor beta chains below was sequenced from the same sample in a study of blood T cell repertoires in COVID-19. Sequencing used immunoSEQ multiplex PCR; TCRdb keeps in-frame clones, though not all of them. The sample records roughly 40,000 clones, about 86% being singletons. Specimen: peripheral blood. The receptors were sampled from a man between 65 and 85 years old with acute or convalescent COVID-19.

This chain uses TRBV6-4 with TRBJ2-1; no clear D gene. The CDR3 runs 14 residues. From germline, CDR1 is MRHNA and CDR2 SNTAGT. The germline V and J ends were trimmed by 4 bases and 2 bases, with 9 bases remaining between them. The CDR3 spells CASSASSAYNEQFF. The CDR3 region has the DNA TGTGCCAGCAGTGCCTCATCGGCCTACAATGAGCAGTTCTTC.

The gene calls are TRBV30 and TRBJ1-2, with 12 bases aligning to TRBD1. The CDR3 runs to 13 residues. The J segment lost 9 bases and the V segment lost 4 bases, leaving 6 bases of the junction unmatched. Per the germline V gene, CDR1 is GTSNPN and CDR2 is SVGIG (reference sequence). CDR3 protein: CAWTGTGGSRYTF. The CDR3, as DNA: TGTGCCTGGACCGGGACAGGGGGCTCCCGCTACACCTTC.

The chain links TRBV7-2 to TRBJ2-7; 7 nucleotides align to TRBD2. The CDR3 loop spans 14 amino acids. The germline CDR1 and CDR2 sequences are SGHTA and FQGNSA. Trimming removed 3 bases from V and 7 bases from J; junction bases left unmatched: 9. The CDR3 protein is CASSFVGTGREQYF. CDR3 DNA: TGTGCCAGCAGCTTTGTAGGGACCGGGAGGGAGCAGTACTTC. Looking up the rest from reference TRBV7-2 and TRBJ2-7 gives the full variable domain: GAGVSQSPSNKVTEKGKDVELRCDPISGHTALYWYRQSLGQGLEFLIYFQGNSAPDKSGLPSDRFSAERTGGSVSTLTIQRTQQEDSAVYLCASSFVGTGREQYFGPGTRLTVT.

CDR3 loop: CASSLASGSSYEQYF. The CDR3 DNA reads as TGTGCCAGCAGCTTAGCTAGCGGGAGCTCCTACGAGCAGTACTTC. The chain couples TRBV7-2 to TRBJ2-7; 9 nucleotides agree with TRBD2. CDR3 length equals 15 residues. V dropped 0 bases and J dropped 0; count of bases not matched to a gene: 0. Germline CDR1 reads SGHTA; CDR2 reads FQGNSA. The variable domain in full, completed from reference TRBV7-2 and TRBJ2-7, reads GAGVSQSPSNKVTEKGKDVELRCDPISGHTALYWYRQSLGQGLEFLIYFQGNSAPDKSGLPSDRFSAERTGGSVSTLTIQRTQQEDSAVYLCASSLASGSSYEQYFGPGTRLTVT.

The chain carries TRBV19 and TRBJ1-5; D ambiguous. V lost 4 bases, J lost 3 bases, and 13 bases lay in between. Looked up from germline, CDR1 is LNHDA and CDR2 is SQIVND (reference sequence). This CDR3 has 15 residues. The CDR3 region has the DNA TGTGCCAGTAGTAGGCAGGAGGGTACCAATCAGCCCCAGCATTTT. It is translated as CASSRQEGTNQPQHF.

This sequence joins TRBV14 and TRBJ2-5; D is unclear. CDR1 is SGHDN and CDR2 is FVKESK in the germline V gene. The V end lost 4 bases, the J end lost 4 bases, and 10 bases lay between the germline ends. CDR3 size: 13 residues. The CDR3 region has the DNA TGTGCCAGCAGCCCCCGCCCGGGAGAGACCCAGTACTTC. Protein sequence: CASSPRPGETQYF.

This sequence joins TRBV28 and TRBJ2-3, with a weak D call TRBD1 (5 bases). Trimming stripped 5 bases from V and 0 bases from J, with 15 bases between. The germline V gene encodes CDR1 MDHEN and CDR2 SYDVKM. The CDR3 is 16 amino acids. DNA for the CDR3: TGTGCCAGCAGTCACCAGGGTCCAACTAGCACAGATACGCAGTATTTT. Translated: CASSHQGPTSTDTQYF.

The J gene is TRBJ2-1, the V gene TRBV15, with D possibly matching TRBD1 (5 bases). V gave up 1 base and J gave up 9 bases, with 13 bases separating them. Germline V gene data show CDR1 as LNHNV and CDR2 as YYDKDF (reference sequence). The CDR3 is 14 amino acids. CDR3 loop: CATSRVQGLSEQFF. The CDR3, as DNA: TGTGCCACCAGCAGAGTCCAGGGATTGAGTGAGCAGTTCTTC.

V and J are TRBV18 and TRBJ1-2; 7 bases line up with TRBD1. The germline V gene encodes CDR1 KGHSH and CDR2 LQKENI. The trim removed 1 base at V and 8 bases at J, leaving 7 bases unmatched. There are 14 residues in the CDR3. The CDR3 DNA reads TGTGCCAGCTCACCACAAAAGGGGGCAGGCGGCTACACCTTC. This codes for CASSPQKGAGGYTF.

The chain joins TRBV7-6 to TRBJ2-7, with D perhaps TRBD1 (5 bases). The CDR3 totals 17 residues. Trimming cost V 5 bases and J 2 bases, with 22 bases left between them. Germline V gene sequence: CDR1 SGHVS, CDR2 FNYEAQ. The CDR3 DNA is TGTGCCAGCAGCGGCCCCACCGGAAGTGAGGACACCTACGAGCAGTACTTC. Its translation is CASSGPTGSEDTYEQYF.

The rearrangement links TRBV7-2 to TRBJ2-1; the D gene is possibly TRBD1 (6 bases). The germline CDR1 and CDR2 sequences are SGHTA and FQGNSA. V was trimmed by 4 bases and J by 9 bases, leaving 13 bases between them. There are 13 residues in the CDR3. CDR3 amino acids: CASSSVLGGEQFF. In DNA form, the CDR3 reads TGTGCCAGCAGCTCGGTCTTAGGGGGTGAGCAGTTCTTC.

The chain uses TRBV5-5 and TRBJ1-3; the D gene is possibly TRBD1 (6 bases). Per germline, CDR1 SGHKS and CDR2 YYEKEE (reference sequence). The germline V and J ends were trimmed by 6 bases and 0 bases, with 10 bases remaining between them. CDR3 length equals 14 residues. The CDR3 loop is CASIGTHSGNTIYF. CDR3 bases: TGTGCCAGCATCGGGACACACTCTGGAAACACCATATATTTT.

This clone was recorded a few times. The chain is built from TRBV5-6 and TRBJ1-5; no clear D gene. V was clipped by 0 bases and J by 6 bases, with 13 bases between them. The germline CDR1 and CDR2 sequences are SGHDT and YYEEEE. The CDR3 has 15 residues. CDR3 amino acids: CASSLVLDNSQPQHF. The CDR3 region has the DNA TGTGCCAGCAGCTTGGTACTCGACAACAGTCAGCCCCAGCATTTT.

The chain has TRBV5-4 and TRBJ2-2, with D possibly TRBD1 on 6 matching bases. Germline V CDR1 and CDR2: SGHNT, YYREEE (reference sequence). The CDR3 runs 15 residues. V gave up 2 bases and J gave up 6 bases, with 14 bases separating them. CDR3: CASSFLKGEAGELFF. CDR3 coding DNA: TGTGCCAGCAGCTTTCTAAAGGGGGAAGCCGGGGAGCTGTTTTTT.

With respect to this clone: Additional DNA sequences in this sample encode the identical CDR3. The chain employs TRBV30 and TRBJ1-2; D is unclear. CDR1 is GTSNPN, CDR2 SVGIG, per germline (reference sequence). Trimming shortened V by 3 bases and J by 8 bases, and 13 bases separated the two germline ends. This CDR3 region has 12 residues. The CDR3 sequence: CAWSRGRRGYTF. The CDR3 nucleotides are TGTGCCTGGAGCAGAGGGCGCCGGGGCTACACCTTC.

This CDR3 reads CASSAGTGPVRPQHF. CDR3 in DNA: TGTGCCAGCAGTGCCGGGACAGGTCCCGTGAGGCCCCAGCATTTT. This chain uses TRBV6-2 or TRBV6-3 with TRBJ1-5; 8 bases fit TRBD1. From germline, CDR1 is MNHEY and CDR2 SVGEGT. The CDR3 loop spans 15 amino acids. V trimming: 5 bases; J trimming: 9 bases; junction bases outside the gene matches: 12.

V and J are TRBV2 and TRBJ1-5; no definite D call. Germline CDR1 reads SNHLY; CDR2 reads FYNNEI. This CDR3 comprises 13 residues. V lost 7 bases, J lost 7 bases, and 14 bases lay in between. The CDR3 protein is CASTEGPGQPQHF. CDR3 coding DNA: TGTGCCAGCACCGAAGGCCCCGGGCAGCCCCAGCATTTT.

The chain employs TRBV9 and TRBJ2-1; the D is unclear. Germline CDR1 SGDLS, CDR2 YYNGEE. Trimming took off 0 bases at V and 9 bases at J, with 13 bases between the two ends. The CDR3 extends over 14 amino acids. The CDR3, as DNA: TGTGCCAGCAGCGTAGCCTCTGGAGTGGGTGAGCAGTTCTTC. Its protein product is CASSVASGVGEQFF.

This clone was recorded once. V usage is TRBV6-6 and J usage is TRBJ2-3; D is unresolved. Germline V gene data show CDR1 as MNHNY and CDR2 as SVGAGI (reference sequence). V was clipped by 2 bases and J by 6 bases, with 6 bases between them. The CDR3 covers 12 residues. CDR3: CASSYAADTQYF. In DNA, the CDR3 is TGTGCCAGCAGTTACGCGGCGGATACGCAGTATTTT.

The chain carries TRBV10-3 and TRBJ1-5, with D possibly being TRBD1 (5 bases). The CDR3 consists of 13 residues. V was cut by 7 bases and J by 5 bases, with 12 bases left in between. CDR1 is ENHRY, CDR2 SYGVKD, per germline. DNA of the CDR3: TGTGCCATCATGGCAGGGATGGATCAGCCCCAGCATTTT. This translates into CAIMAGMDQPQHF.

This chain links TRBV3-1 (or the pseudogene TRBV3-2) with TRBJ2-7; tentative D call: TRBD2 (6 bases). There are 15 residues in the CDR3. Trimming took 4 bases from V and 1 from J, leaving 14 bases between them. Germline CDR1 is LGHDT and CDR2 is YNNKEL (reference sequence). Written as DNA, the CDR3 is TGTGCCAGCAGCCTCCTTGGTGGGACTTCCTACGAGCAGTACTTC. It codes for CASSLLGGTSYEQYF.

This clone was seen more than once but under ten times. The chain combines TRBV11-2 with TRBJ1-1; D is unclear. The CDR3 is 15 residues long. V lost 3 bases and J 5 bases, leaving 16 bases between the germline ends. Germline CDR1 is SGHAT and CDR2 is FQNNGV. Written as DNA, the CDR3 is TGTGCCAGCAGCTTTATCCCGGGTCAGAGAACTGAAGCTTTCTTT. This gives the protein CASSFIPGQRTEAFF.

V gene TRBV6-5 combines with J gene TRBJ2-3; TRBD1 agrees at 8 bases. The CDR3 sequence is 15 residues long. From germline, CDR1 is MNHEY and CDR2 SVGAGI. The ends lost 6 bases at V and 2 bases at J; junction bases unmatched: 7. CDR3 DNA: TGTGCCAGCAGACTCGACAGGGGCGACACAGATACGCAGTATTTT. Protein: CASRLDRGDTDTQYF.

This sequence joins TRBV18 and TRBJ2-3; TRBD1 agrees at 7 bases. The germline V gene encodes CDR1 KGHSH and CDR2 LQKENI. Unmatched junction bases numbered 12, after V lost 3 bases and J lost 6 bases. The CDR3 covers 16 residues. The CDR3 sequence is CASSPPRDRLGDTQYF. Here the CDR3 DNA reads TGTGCCAGCTCACCTCCTCGGGACAGACTGGGGGATACGCAGTATTTT.